This entry is about one T cell receptor (beta chain). This sample was taken from a study of cytomegalovirus exposure and HLA in healthy donors. The CDR3 has 14 amino acids. Germline V lookup: CDR1 SGDLS, CDR2 YYNGEE. Trimming left V 3 bases short and J 3 bases short, with 13 bases between. Use of 60 Vbeta and 13 Jbeta primers characterized the PCR. The protocol was immunoSEQ multiplex PCR, while the TCRdb copy is restricted to in-frame clones and leaves out a portion. The repertoire table contains tens of thousands of clones. The origin of this receptor is a male donor in good health and CMV-seropositive. The rearrangement joins TRBV9 to TRBJ2-7; possible D gene TRBD1, 6 bases. Sample: PBMCs. The CDR3 loop is CASSGGPGDYEQYF. Written as DNA, the CDR3 is TGTGCCAGCAGCGGTGGACCAGGGGACTACGAGCAGTACTTC.